The 29 T cell receptor beta chains reported below all come from one sample, sequenced in a study of T cells expressing NK-cell markers. TCRdb re-called the 5' RACE reads; every CDR3 protein appears as one record, without DNA. Its table records some 340,000 distinct CDR3 sequences. The material sequenced was blood T cells: a sorted CD56 or NKG2C T cell subset, CD4+ or CD8+ T cells, or bulk PBMC T cells (not recorded which). These receptors all come from a man aged 18 to 70 in good health.

This sequence joins TRBV12-5 and TRBJ2-3; the D call from TCRdb, TRBD1, cannot be confirmed without DNA. Germline lookup yields CDR1 LGHNT and CDR2 FRNRAP. The CDR3 contains 14 residues. The CDR3 region is CASGTGTGKDTQYF.

This chain connects TRBV9 to TRBJ2-3; checking the TCRdb D call of TRBD2 is not possible without DNA. This CDR3 is 14 amino acids long. CDR1 and CDR2 from the germline V gene are SGDLS and YYNGEE. The CDR3 sequence is CASSVGTGSLAQYF. Based on the CDR3 plus reference TRBV9 and TRBJ2-3, the full variable domain is DSGVTQTPKHLITATGQRVTLRCSPRSGDLSVYWYQQSLDQGLQFLIQYYNGEERAKGNILERFSAQQFPDLHSELNLSSLELGDSALYFCASSVGTGSLAQYFGPGTRLTVL.

Here the CDR3 reads CASSPQPPARRGVSNQPQHF. V gene TRBV18 combines with J gene TRBJ1-5; TCRdb's D call, TRBD1, is unchecked because there is no DNA. The CDR3 is 20 amino acids. In germline, CDR1 is KGHSH, CDR2 LQKENI.

The CDR3 here is CASSLVDRGSGYTF. The V and J genes are TRBV7-2 and TRBJ1-2; there is no DNA to check the TCRdb D call of TRBD1. CDR1 and CDR2 (germline): SGHTA, FQGNSA. The CDR3 extends over 14 amino acids. Full variable domain (outside the CDR3, taken from reference TRBV7-2 and TRBJ1-2): GAGVSQSPSNKVTEKGKDVELRCDPISGHTALYWYRQSLGQGLEFLIYFQGNSAPDKSGLPSDRFSAERTGGSVSTLTIQRTQQEDSAVYLCASSLVDRGSGYTFGSGTRLTVV.

This rearrangement joins TRBV5-1 to TRBJ2-6; the D call of TRBD1 rests on TCRdb alone, since no DNA is present to check it. The CDR3 runs to 19 residues. CDR1 and CDR2 (germline): SGHRS, YFSETQ. This CDR3 is CASSPGRDRVISGANVLTF.

The chain combines TRBV11-3 with TRBJ2-3; TCRdb reports TRBD2, a call that lacks DNA to check it against. The germline V gene has CDR1 SGHNT and CDR2 YENEEA. The CDR3 is 14 amino acids. This CDR3 reads CASSWGLAGDTQYF. Filled out from reference TRBV11-3 and TRBJ2-3, the complete variable domain reads EAGVVQSPRYKIIEKKQPVAFWCNPISGHNTLYWYLQNLGQGPELLIRYENEEAVDDSQLPKDRFSAERLKGVDSTLKIQPAELGDSAVYLCASSWGLAGDTQYFGPGTRLTVL.

This chain uses TRBV4-2 with TRBJ2-2; TCRdb gives TRBD1 as the D gene, but with no DNA this cannot be confirmed. The germline V gene has CDR1 LGHNA and CDR2 YNFKEQ. The CDR3 spans 16 residues. The CDR3 loop is CASSPLAGGGAGELFF.

V gene TRBV30 combines with J gene TRBJ1-5. Per the germline V gene, CDR1 is GTSNPN and CDR2 is SVGIG (reference sequence). CDR3 size: 14 residues. The chain's CDR3 is CAWSLGRSNQPQHF.

The chain uses TRBV2 and TRBJ2-7; TCRdb names TRBD2, which stays unverified in the absence of DNA. Germline-derived CDR1 and CDR2 are SNHLY and FYNNEI. CDR3 length: 13 residues. The CDR3 sequence is CASTGLAVIEQYF. Complete variable domain (other parts from reference TRBV2 and TRBJ2-7): EPEVTQTPSHQVTQMGQEVILRCVPISNHLYFYWYRQILGQKVEFLVSFYNNEISEKSEIFDDQFSVERPDGSNFTLKIRSTKLEDSAMYFCASTGLAVIEQYFGPGTRLTVT.

The chain employs TRBV20-1 and TRBJ2-3. Germline CDR1 reads DFQATT; CDR2 reads SNEGSKA (reference sequence). CDR3 size: 14 residues. The CDR3 spells CSARVVGNKDTQYF.

The chain has TRBV5-4 and TRBJ2-2; no DNA is available, so the TRBD2 call from TCRdb remains unchecked. The CDR3 contains 16 residues. Germline lookup yields CDR1 SGHNT and CDR2 YYREEE (reference sequence). CDR3: CASSFGSRGNTGELFF.

The chain links TRBV30 to TRBJ2-5; TCRdb's D call, TRBD2, is unchecked because there is no DNA. Germline loops: CDR1 GTSNPN, CDR2 SVGIG (reference sequence). The CDR3 spans 12 residues. CDR3 in amino acids: CASRGGGPTQYF.

V gene TRBV5-1 combines with J gene TRBJ2-1. The CDR3 runs 14 residues. Germline-derived CDR1 and CDR2 are SGHRS and YFSETQ. The CDR3 sequence is CASSNGEKLAGQFF.

This chain links TRBV27 with TRBJ2-5; the D call from TCRdb, TRBD1, cannot be confirmed without DNA. Germline CDR1 reads MNHEY; CDR2 reads SMNVEV (reference sequence). This CDR3 comprises 15 residues. The CDR3 sequence is CASSPTTGIQETQYF.

The CDR3 is CASSTRLGQASNTGELFFF. This chain joins TRBV9 and TRBJ2-2; TCRdb's D call, TRBD1, is unchecked because there is no DNA. The CDR3 runs to 19 residues. Germline loops: CDR1 SGDLS, CDR2 YYNGEE.

This rearrangement joins TRBV12-3 or TRBV12-4 to TRBJ2-5; the D call of TRBD2 rests on TCRdb alone, since no DNA is present to check it. The CDR3 is 14 amino acids. CDR3: CASSLGLARETQYF.

The chain recombines TRBV24-1 with TRBJ2-3; the TCRdb D gene call, TRBD1, has no DNA to confirm it. Germline-derived CDR1 and CDR2 are KGHDR and SFDVKD. This CDR3 has 16 residues. CDR3 protein: CATSDPGQGATDTQYF.

The rearrangement links TRBV19 to TRBJ2-2. Germline V lookup: CDR1 LNHDA, CDR2 SQIVND (reference sequence). The CDR3 runs 16 residues. Here the CDR3 reads CASSPSGFANTGELFF.

This chain connects TRBV20-1 to TRBJ2-7; TCRdb calls TRBD1, which cannot be checked without DNA. CDR3 length: 15 residues. CDR1 is DFQATT and CDR2 is SNEGSKA in the germline V gene (reference sequence). This chain's CDR3 is CSARGARGQSYEQYF.

V usage is TRBV7-8 and J usage is TRBJ2-1. This CDR3 region has 15 residues. The germline CDR1 and CDR2 sequences are SGHVS and FQNEAQ. The CDR3: CASSLDRLGYNEQFF.

V is TRBV18 and J is TRBJ1-4; TCRdb's assignment of TRBD1 cannot be checked, as there is no DNA. The CDR3 has 15 residues. Germline lookup yields CDR1 KGHSH and CDR2 LQKENI. This chain's CDR3 is CASSPGANGNEKLFF. The variable domain in full, completed from reference TRBV18 and TRBJ1-4, reads NAGVMQNPRHLVRRRGQEARLRCSPMKGHSHVYWYRQLPEEGLKFMVYLQKENIIDESGMPKERFSAEFPKEGPSILRIQQVVRGDSAAYFCASSPGANGNEKLFFGSGTQLSVL.

V usage is TRBV12-3 or TRBV12-4 and J usage is TRBJ2-7. The CDR3 extends over 12 amino acids. CDR3 amino acids: CASSFEVYEQYF.

The rearrangement links TRBV28 to TRBJ2-2; TCRdb names TRBD1, which stays unverified in the absence of DNA. The CDR3 has 14 amino acids. Germline loops: CDR1 MDHEN, CDR2 SYDVKM. The chain's CDR3 is CASSSWSDREGLFF.

This chain links TRBV9 with TRBJ1-4. The CDR3 loop spans 12 amino acids. The germline V gene has CDR1 SGDLS and CDR2 YYNGEE. This CDR3 is CASNSGRGKLFF.

The CDR3 region is CASKPTLLGEQYF. This rearrangement joins TRBV2 to TRBJ2-7; the D call of TRBD2 rests on TCRdb alone, since no DNA is present to check it. The CDR3 has 13 residues. The germline V gene encodes CDR1 SNHLY and CDR2 FYNNEI.

V and J are TRBV20-1 and TRBJ2-7; TCRdb proposes TRBD1, but this gene call is untestable without DNA. Germline loops: CDR1 DFQATT, CDR2 SNEGSKA (reference sequence). The CDR3 runs 14 residues. CDR3 residues: CSASLGQGSYEQYF.

The rearrangement joins TRBV6-1 to TRBJ1-5; as DNA is missing, the TRBD1 call by TCRdb cannot be tested. The CDR3 is made up of 17 amino acids. Germline V gene lookup returns CDR1 MNHNS and CDR2 SASEGT. CDR3 loop: CASRDGRTVDLNQPQHF.

The CDR3 region is CASSLGTGANTDTQYF. The rearrangement joins TRBV5-6 to TRBJ2-3; TCRdb's D call, TRBD1, is unchecked because there is no DNA. The CDR3 sequence is 16 residues long. CDR1 SGHDT and CDR2 YYEEEE come from the germline V gene. The entire variable domain, with the rest obtained from reference TRBV5-6 and TRBJ2-3, is as follows: DAGVTQSPTHLIKTRGQQVTLRCSPKSGHDTVSWYQQALGQGPQFIFQYYEEEERQRGNFPDRFSGHQFPNYSSELNVNALLLGDSALYLCASSLGTGANTDTQYFGPGTRLTVL.

The chain combines TRBV12-3 or TRBV12-4 with TRBJ2-7; TCRdb returns TRBD1, unconfirmable since there is no DNA. This CDR3 region has 13 residues. The CDR3 sequence: CASRRTDSYEQYF.